This record looks at one TCR beta chain sequence and its context. The antigen remains undetermined. The data were taken from a study of CD8+CD57+ T cells in acquired aplastic anemia. Study-level points and caveats: About 30 was the count of CD8+ CDR3 sequences that patients shared with controls. CD8+ Simpson's diversity showed no significant patient-control difference.

Investigators profiled TCR beta VDJ and CDR3 from genomic DNA template. TCRdb used MiXCR to reprocess the reads, holding one entry per CDR3 protein. The repertoire holds about 190,000 distinct CDR3 sequences, with roughly 56% as singletons. V shed 5 bases, J shed 1 base, and the junction held 4 bases outside the gene matches. The length of the CDR3 is 15 residues. Germline CDR1 LNHDA, CDR2 SQIVND (reference sequence). This TCR was sampled from a human donor in good health, serving as a control. J is TRBJ2-5 and V is TRBV19; TRBD2 agrees at 10 bases. Material for sequencing was sorted CD4+, CD8+, or CD8+CD57+ T cells (not recorded which) from PBMCs. CDR3 loop: CASSSSSGSQETQYF. The CDR3 nucleotides are TGTGCCAGTAGTTCTTCTAGCGGGAGCCAAGAGACCCAGTACTTC.